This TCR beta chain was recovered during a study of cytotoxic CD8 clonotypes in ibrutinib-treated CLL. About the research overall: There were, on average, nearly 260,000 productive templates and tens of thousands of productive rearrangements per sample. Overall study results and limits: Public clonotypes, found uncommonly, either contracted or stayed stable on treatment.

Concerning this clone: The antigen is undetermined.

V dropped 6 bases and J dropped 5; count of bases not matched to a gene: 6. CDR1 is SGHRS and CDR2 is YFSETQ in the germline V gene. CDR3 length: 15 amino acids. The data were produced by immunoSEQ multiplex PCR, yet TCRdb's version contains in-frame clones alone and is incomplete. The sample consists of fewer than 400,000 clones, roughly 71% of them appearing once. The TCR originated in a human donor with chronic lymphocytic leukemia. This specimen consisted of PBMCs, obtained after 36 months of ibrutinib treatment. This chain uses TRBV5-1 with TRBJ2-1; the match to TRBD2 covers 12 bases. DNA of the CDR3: TGCGCCAGCACTTACCGGACTAGCGGGAACAATGAGCAGTTCTTC. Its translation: CASTYRTSGNNEQFF.